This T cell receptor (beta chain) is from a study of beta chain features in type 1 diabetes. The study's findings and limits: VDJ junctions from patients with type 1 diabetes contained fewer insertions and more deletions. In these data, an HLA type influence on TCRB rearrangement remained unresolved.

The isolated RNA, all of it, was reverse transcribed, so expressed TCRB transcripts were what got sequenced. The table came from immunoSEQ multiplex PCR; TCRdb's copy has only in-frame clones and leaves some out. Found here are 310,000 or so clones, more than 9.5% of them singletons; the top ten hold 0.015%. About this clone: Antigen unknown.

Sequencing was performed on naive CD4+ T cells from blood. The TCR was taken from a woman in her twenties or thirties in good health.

CDR3 sequence: CASSQDSNTGELFF. The DNA for the CDR3 is TGTGCCAGCTCACAGGACAGCAACACCGGGGAGCTGTTTTTT. The J gene is TRBJ2-2, the V gene TRBV18; D might be TRBD1 (6 bases). This CDR3 comprises 14 residues. Trimming took 4 bases from V and 2 from J, leaving 8 bases between them. In germline, CDR1 is KGHSH, CDR2 LQKENI.